The TCR beta chain under discussion was sequenced for a study of CD8+ T cells in alopecia areata (dated by TCRdb to the late 2010s). In the study overall: The treated patients took part in an open-label pilot trial in which moderate-to-severe alopecia areata was treated with oral tofacitinib at 5 to 10 mg twice daily. Tofacitinib was given for 6 to 18 months, followed by 6 months of follow-up off drug to assess delayed response and recurrence. In treated patients, disease severity was measured using the SALT score, which gives the percentage of scalp surface area affected. To study T cell clonal expansion in alopecia areata, the researchers applied high-throughput TCRbeta sequencing to both the C3H/HeJ mouse model and human patients. Scalp tissue and sorted CD4+ and CD8+ peripheral blood T cells from patchy and totalis/universalis alopecia areata patients and from healthy controls were covered by human TCRbeta sequencing. Biopsies were taken from tofacitinib-treated patients at baseline and at 4 and 24 weeks of treatment, and a later scalp biopsy was taken in several of the tofacitinib-treated patients. Clonality in the scalp was compared among normal scalp (n=4), patchy alopecia areata scalp (n=8), and alopecia totalis/universalis scalp (n=8). RNA came from the PAXgene miRNA kit for fixed scalp, the miRNeasy kit for PBMCs, and the RNeasy kit for mouse skin. immunoSEQ multiplex PCR using 35 Vbeta forward primers and 13 Jbeta reverse primers was used to amplify TCRbeta CDR3 regions.

As encoded in the germline V gene (reference sequence), CDR1 is MNHEY while CDR2 is SMNVEV. Unmatched junction bases come to 9, with V trimmed by 6 bases and J by 5 bases. The CDR3 holds 15 amino acids from the cysteine to the phenylalanine. Only the CDR3 region is kept as DNA, spanning 45 bases read in frame from base 1. Points the paper makes about the study in general: Because the treated cohort was small and included a single nonresponder, larger studies are needed to assess links between baseline CD8+ expansion and response. Many expanded lesional clones were found to persist in scalp and blood during tofacitinib treatment, and relapse after treatment cessation may be partly explained by this persistence. Higher clonality and more expanded CD8+ clones were observed in lesional scalp than in normal scalp, particularly in alopecia totalis/universalis, a finding suggestive of antigenic drive. Scalp TCR repertoire analysis is complicated because resident alphabeta T cells in normal human skin are also sequenced, whereas mouse skin is dominated by gammadelta T cells. Tofacitinib significantly decreased scalp clonality and the number of expanded CD8+ clones among the top 100 scalp clones. Compared with mice, TCR sequences shared between patients were less clear, possibly partly because of HLA diversity across the patient population.

According to the study, the label for this sample's time point signals: 24 weeks on oral tofacitinib. In light of the paper, this sample's treatment or condition label describes: oral pan-JAK inhibitor, 5-10 mg twice daily. Lesional scalp punch biopsies and peripheral blood were obtained from alopecia areata patients. PBMCs were isolated by density centrifugation and stained for CD3, CD4 and CD8, and CD4+ and CD8+ T cells were sorted on a FACSAria. Library preparation was by the immunoSEQ multiplex PCR assay. RNA was extracted from all samples and reverse transcribed into cDNA, which served as template for TCR sequencing. First-strand cDNA was synthesized using SuperScript III with a 2:1 mix of oligo-dT and random hexamers. A synthetic immune receptor repertoire was used to assess amplification bias, and residual bias was removed computationally. For the original study's pipeline: Raw reads were preprocessed to remove errors, and CDR3 was defined by IMGT conventions from the conserved cysteine to phenylalanine. Clonality was computed by normalizing Shannon entropy by log2 of the number of productive unique TCRs and subtracting the result from 1. Whether scalp clones were CD4 or CD8 was inferred by matching scalp TCRbeta sequences against CD4 and CD8 repertoires sorted from blood. TCRdb provides this immuneACCESS table in a form limited to in-frame rearrangements. Some clones are lacking; in checked studies, under half of them reflect an unresolved V gene, and why the rest are absent is not known. That table gives V, J and clone size, and the DNA gave D and trimming. Recorded for this sample are some 45,000 clones; over 85% of them occurred a single time. In total, the top ten clones hold approximately 17% of the sample.

Details on this clone: This receptor's antigen is unknown. It has no much larger one-base neighbor in the sample; base qualities were not kept.

This receptor was identified in a human donor with alopecia areata. Sample: CD8+ T cells sorted from blood, taken at week 24, from a patient treated with tofacitinib. This sequence uses TRBV27 and TRBJ2-1, with 8 central nucleotides matching TRBD1. In nucleotide form, the sequence is TGTGCCAGCAGCCACCCGGGACAGGATAACAATGAGCAGTTCTTC. It translates as CASSHPGQDNNEQFF.